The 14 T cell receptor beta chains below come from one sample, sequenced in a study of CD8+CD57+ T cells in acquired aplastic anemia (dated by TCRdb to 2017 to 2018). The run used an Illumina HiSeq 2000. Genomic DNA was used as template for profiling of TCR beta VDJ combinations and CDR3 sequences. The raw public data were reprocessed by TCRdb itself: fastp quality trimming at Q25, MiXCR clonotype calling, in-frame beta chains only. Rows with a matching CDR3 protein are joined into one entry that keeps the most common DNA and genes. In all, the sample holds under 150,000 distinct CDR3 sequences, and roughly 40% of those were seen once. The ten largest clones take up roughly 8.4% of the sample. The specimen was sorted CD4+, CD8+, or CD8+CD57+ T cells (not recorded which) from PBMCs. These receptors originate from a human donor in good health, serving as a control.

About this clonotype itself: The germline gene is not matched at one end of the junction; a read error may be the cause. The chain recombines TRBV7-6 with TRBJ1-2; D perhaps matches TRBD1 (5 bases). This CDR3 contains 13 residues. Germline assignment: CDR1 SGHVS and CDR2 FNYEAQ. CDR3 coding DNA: TGTGTCAGCAGCCTTAACGGGGGAAAAGGCTACACCTTC. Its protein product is CVSSLNGGKGYTF.

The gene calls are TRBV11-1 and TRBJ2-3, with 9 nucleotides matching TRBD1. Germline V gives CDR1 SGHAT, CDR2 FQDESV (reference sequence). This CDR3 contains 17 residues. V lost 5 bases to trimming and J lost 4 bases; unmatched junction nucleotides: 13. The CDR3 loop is CASSAGIQGAGADTQYF. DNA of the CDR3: TGTGCCAGCAGCGCGGGGATACAGGGGGCGGGGGCAGATACGCAGTATTTT.

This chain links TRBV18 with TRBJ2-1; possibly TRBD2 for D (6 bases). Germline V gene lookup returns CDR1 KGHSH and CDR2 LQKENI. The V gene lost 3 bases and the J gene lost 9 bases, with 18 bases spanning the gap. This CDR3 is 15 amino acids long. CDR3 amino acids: CASSPLGRGLVEQFF. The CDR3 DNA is TGTGCCAGCTCACCCCTGGGAAGGGGACTGGTTGAGCAGTTCTTC.

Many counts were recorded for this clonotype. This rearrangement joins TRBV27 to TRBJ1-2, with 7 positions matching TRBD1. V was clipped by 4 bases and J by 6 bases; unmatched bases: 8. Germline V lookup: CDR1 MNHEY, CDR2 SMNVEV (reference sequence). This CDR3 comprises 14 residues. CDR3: CASSSPGQRNGYTF. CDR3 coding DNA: TGTGCCAGCAGTTCACCGGGACAGCGGAATGGCTACACCTTC.

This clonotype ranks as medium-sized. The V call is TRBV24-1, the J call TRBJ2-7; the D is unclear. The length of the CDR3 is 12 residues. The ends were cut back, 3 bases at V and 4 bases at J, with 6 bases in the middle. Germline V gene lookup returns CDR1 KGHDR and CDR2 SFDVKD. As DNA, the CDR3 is TGTGCCACCAGTGATGGTGGGTACGAGCAGTACTTC. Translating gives CATSDGGYEQYF.

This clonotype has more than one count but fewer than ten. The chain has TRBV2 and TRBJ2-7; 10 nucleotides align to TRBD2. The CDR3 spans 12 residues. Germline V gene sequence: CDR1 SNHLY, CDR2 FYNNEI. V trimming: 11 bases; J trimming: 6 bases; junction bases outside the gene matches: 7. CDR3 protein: CALAGDRGEQYF. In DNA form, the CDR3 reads TGTGCCCTAGCGGGAGACCGTGGCGAGCAGTACTTC.

CDR3 nucleotide sequence: TGTGCCAGCAGCTTAGCGAACGGGGAATCCCAGCATTTT. This sequence encodes CASSLANGESQHF. The chain joins TRBV7-2 to TRBJ1-5; D unresolved. The CDR3 runs to 13 residues. Deletions cut 0 bases from V and 11 bases from J, with 11 bases between. The germline gives CDR1 SGHTA, CDR2 FQGNSA.

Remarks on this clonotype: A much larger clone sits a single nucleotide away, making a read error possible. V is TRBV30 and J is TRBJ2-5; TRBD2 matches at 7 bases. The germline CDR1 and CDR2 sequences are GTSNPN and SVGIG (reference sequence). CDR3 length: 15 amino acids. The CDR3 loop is CARRRTGRAEETQYF. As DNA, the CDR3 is TGTGCCCGGAGACGTACGGGGAGGGCCGAAGAGACCCAGTACTTC.

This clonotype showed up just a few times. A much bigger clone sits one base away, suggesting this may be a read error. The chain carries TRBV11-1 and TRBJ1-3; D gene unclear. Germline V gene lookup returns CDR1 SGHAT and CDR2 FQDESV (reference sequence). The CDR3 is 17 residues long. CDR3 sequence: CASNLGSLQVRGNTIYF. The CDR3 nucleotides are TGTGCCAGCAACTTAGGAAGCTTACAAGTGCGGGGAAACACCATATATTTT.

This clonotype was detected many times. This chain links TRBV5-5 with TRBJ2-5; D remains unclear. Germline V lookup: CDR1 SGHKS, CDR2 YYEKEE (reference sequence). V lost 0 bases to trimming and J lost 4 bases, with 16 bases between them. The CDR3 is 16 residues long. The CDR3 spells CASSLGPTNKGETQYF. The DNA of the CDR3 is TGTGCCAGCAGCTTGGGACCCACGAATAAGGGAGAGACCCAGTACTTC.

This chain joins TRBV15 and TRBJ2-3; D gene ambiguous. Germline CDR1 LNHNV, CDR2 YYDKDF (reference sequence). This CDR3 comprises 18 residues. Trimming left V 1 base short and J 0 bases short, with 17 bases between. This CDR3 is CATSRVVRLARSTDTQYF. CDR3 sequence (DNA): TGTGCCACCAGCAGAGTGGTGCGGTTGGCTAGGAGCACAGATACGCAGTATTTT.

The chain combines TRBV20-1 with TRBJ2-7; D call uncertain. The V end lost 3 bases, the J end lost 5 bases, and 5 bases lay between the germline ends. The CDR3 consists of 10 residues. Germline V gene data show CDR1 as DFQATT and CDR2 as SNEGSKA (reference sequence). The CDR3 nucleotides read TGCAGTGCTAGGGCGGACGAGCAGTACTTC. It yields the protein CSARADEQYF.

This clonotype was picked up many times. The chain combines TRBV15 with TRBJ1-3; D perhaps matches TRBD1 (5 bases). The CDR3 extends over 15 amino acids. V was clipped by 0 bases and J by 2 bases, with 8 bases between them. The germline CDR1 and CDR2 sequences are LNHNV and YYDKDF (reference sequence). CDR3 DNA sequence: TGTGCCACCAGCAGAGATCGGGGGACTGGAAACACCATATATTTT. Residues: CATSRDRGTGNTIYF.

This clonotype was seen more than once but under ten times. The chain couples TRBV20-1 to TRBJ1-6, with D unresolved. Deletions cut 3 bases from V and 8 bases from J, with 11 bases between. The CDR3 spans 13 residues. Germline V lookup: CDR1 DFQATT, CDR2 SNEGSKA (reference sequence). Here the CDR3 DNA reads TGCAGTGCTAGGAGGGCAGCAGATTCACCCCTCCACTTT. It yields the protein CSARRAADSPLHF.